The 20 T cell receptor beta chains listed next were all sequenced from one sample in a study of blood T cell repertoires in COVID-19. Assay used: immunoSEQ multiplex PCR; TCRdb lists only in-frame clones, some missing. The table includes roughly 30,000 clones, more than 70% detected once. The sequencing input was peripheral blood. The receptors stem from a boy between 2 and 10 years old with active or convalescent COVID-19.

The CDR3: CASEDRAKKAEAFF. CDR3 DNA: TGTGCCAGCGAGGACAGGGCCAAGAAGGCTGAAGCTTTCTTT. The chain has TRBV6-5 and TRBJ1-1, with 8 bases that match TRBD1. The CDR3 length is 14 residues. The V segment lost 8 bases and the J segment 6 bases; nucleotides outside the gene matches: 11. In germline, CDR1 is MNHEY, CDR2 SVGAGI.

V gene TRBV5-1 combines with J gene TRBJ1-1; no clear D gene. Per germline, CDR1 SGHRS and CDR2 YFSETQ. Trimming stripped 4 bases from V and 4 bases from J, with 17 bases between. The CDR3 sequence is 15 residues long. Here the CDR3 DNA reads TGCGCCAGCAGCCCAGAAGGGATGCGGGGCACTGAAGCTTTCTTT. This gives the protein CASSPEGMRGTEAFF.

The chain is built from TRBV6-5 and TRBJ1-5; D may be TRBD1 (6 bases). Germline values: CDR1 MNHEY, CDR2 SVGAGI. This CDR3 comprises 14 residues. Trimming removed 6 bases at V and 1 base at J, with 10 bases between. This CDR3 reads CASRQGGSNQPQHF. DNA for the CDR3: TGTGCCAGCAGACAGGGTGGGAGCAATCAGCCCCAGCATTTT.

The genes are TRBV19 and TRBJ2-5; 12 bases match TRBD1. V lost 6 bases and J lost 8; bases outside the gene matches: 10. Germline V gives CDR1 LNHDA, CDR2 SQIVND (reference sequence). The CDR3 totals 15 residues. CDR3 nucleotides: TGTGCCAGTAGGATCGGGACAGGGGGCCATGGTACCCAGTACTTC. Encoded protein: CASRIGTGGHGTQYF.

This clone appeared a few times. The rearrangement joins TRBV19 to TRBJ2-5; 9 positions match TRBD1. The CDR3 is 15 residues long. J gave up 5 bases and V 7 bases, and 11 bases lay outside the gene matches. CDR1 is LNHDA, CDR2 SQIVND, per germline (reference sequence). In DNA form, the CDR3 reads TGTGCCAGTACTACGTCCGGGACAGGGCCCGAGACCCAGTACTTC. Translated, it gives CASTTSGTGPETQYF.

The V call is TRBV4-1, the J call TRBJ2-5, with a possible D match to TRBD1 (6 bases). Trimming shortened V by 1 base and J by 2 bases, and 11 bases separated the two germline ends. CDR3 length: 15 residues. The V gene's germline CDR1 is MGHRA and CDR2 YSYEKL. The CDR3 spells CASSQVKGEQETQYF. CDR3 DNA: TGCGCCAGCAGCCAAGTAAAGGGGGAACAAGAGACCCAGTACTTC.

By sample fraction, this clone is medium-sized. The chain uses TRBV2 and TRBJ1-2; the match to TRBD1 covers 7 bases. The ends lost 3 bases at V and 4 bases at J; junction bases unmatched: 8. Germline-derived CDR1 and CDR2 are SNHLY and FYNNEI. The CDR3 covers 15 residues. The CDR3 region has the DNA TGTGCCAGCAGTGAGGGACAGATTTTCCTCTATGGCTACACCTTC. It encodes CASSEGQIFLYGYTF. The variable domain in full, completed from reference TRBV2 and TRBJ1-2, reads EPEVTQTPSHQVTQMGQEVILRCVPISNHLYFYWYRQILGQKVEFLVSFYNNEISEKSEIFDDQFSVERPDGSNFTLKIRSTKLEDSAMYFCASSEGQIFLYGYTFGSGTRLTVV.

The chain employs TRBV7-9 and TRBJ1-2; 9 bases agree with TRBD1. Losses at the gene ends were 6 bases for V and 2 bases for J; bases not matched to a gene: 7. CDR1 and CDR2 (germline): SEHNR, FQNEAQ (reference sequence). CDR3 length: 15 residues. The CDR3 region is CASSFTGGRNYGYTF. The CDR3 DNA follows: TGTGCCAGCAGTTTCACAGGGGGCCGCAACTATGGCTACACCTTC.

The genes are TRBV6-1 and TRBJ2-5, with D perhaps matching TRBD2 (7 bases). CDR1 is MNHNS and CDR2 is SASEGT in the germline V gene. The CDR3 extends over 19 amino acids. The V and J ends lost 4 bases and 1 base respectively, with 25 bases between them. The CDR3 bases are TGTGCCAGCAGTGGGGGGGGGACTGGCCGGGACATACTCCAAGAGACCCAGTACTTC. This codes for CASSGGGTGRDILQETQYF.

In its sample, this clone is medium-sized. CDR3 residues: CASSDPRGKSDTQYF. The CDR3 DNA reads TGTGCCAGCAGTGACCCCCGGGGAAAGTCAGATACGCAGTATTTT. The gene calls are TRBV28 and TRBJ2-3, with a possible D match to TRBD2 (5 bases). V was clipped by 5 bases and J by 4 bases, with 16 bases between them. The CDR3 runs to 15 residues. In germline, CDR1 is MDHEN, CDR2 SYDVKM. The entire variable domain, with the rest obtained from reference TRBV28 and TRBJ2-3, is as follows: DVKVTQSSRYLVKRTGEKVFLECVQDMDHENMFWYRQDPGLGLRLIYFSYDVKMKEKGDIPEGYSVSREKKERFSLILESASTNQTSMYLCASSDPRGKSDTQYFGPGTRLTVL.

The rearrangement links TRBV5-1 to TRBJ2-7; no definite D call. V dropped 4 bases and J dropped 7 bases, with 18 bases sitting between them. The CDR3 spans 14 residues. Germline CDR1 is SGHRS and CDR2 is YFSETQ. The CDR3 sequence: CASSDQRSSREQYF. The CDR3 DNA is TGCGCCAGCAGCGATCAAAGAAGTTCTCGGGAGCAGTACTTC.

This chain connects TRBV11-3 to TRBJ2-1; the D is unclear. Between the trimmed V and J ends, which lost 0 bases and 0 bases, there was a span of 6 bases. This CDR3 region has 15 residues. CDR1 is SGHNT and CDR2 is YENEEA in the germline V gene. The CDR3 region is CASSLDAGSYNEQFF. The CDR3 DNA follows: TGTGCCAGCAGCTTAGACGCAGGCTCCTACAATGAGCAGTTCTTC.

The rearrangement links TRBV11-2 to TRBJ1-1, with D perhaps TRBD1 (5 bases). There are 13 residues in the CDR3. Trimming pared 3 bases from V and 3 bases from J, leaving 8 bases between. Germline lookup yields CDR1 SGHAT and CDR2 FQNNGV. The CDR3 coding sequence is TGTGCCAGCAGCTTGCAGGGATACACTGAAGCTTTCTTT. Translation gives CASSLQGYTEAFF.

The rearrangement links TRBV15 to TRBJ1-6, with 7 bases matching TRBD1. The germline gives CDR1 LNHNV, CDR2 YYDKDF (reference sequence). The CDR3 is made up of 15 amino acids. V lost 1 base, J lost 7 bases, and 4 bases stayed unmatched. The CDR3 DNA reads TGTGCCACCAGCAGAGGACAGGGCGGGAATTCACCCCTCCACTTT. Translating gives CATSRGQGGNSPLHF.

The DNA for the CDR3 is TGTGCCAGCAGCTTAGGGACAGGGTATCGCGAGCAGTACTTC. This codes for CASSLGTGYREQYF. The J gene is TRBJ2-7, the V gene TRBV11-2; 8 nucleotides line up with TRBD1. CDR1 is SGHAT and CDR2 is FQNNGV in the germline V gene. The CDR3 has 14 residues. J lost 6 bases, V lost 1 base, and 5 bases had no gene match.

This sequence joins TRBV27 and TRBJ1-5, with D hard to call. Trimming pared 6 bases from V and 4 bases from J, leaving 10 bases between. Germline loops: CDR1 MNHEY, CDR2 SMNVEV (reference sequence). This CDR3 has 13 amino acids. In DNA form, the CDR3 reads TGTGCCAGCAGCCTCCAGGTTAATCAGCCCCAGCATTTT. Residues: CASSLQVNQPQHF.

There are a few counts of this clone. Different DNA sequences within this sample yield the same CDR3. This chain uses TRBV19 with TRBJ1-5; the D gene is possibly TRBD1 (6 bases). CDR1 and CDR2 from the germline V gene are LNHDA and SQIVND (reference sequence). This CDR3 region has 14 residues. The germline V and J ends were trimmed by 4 bases and 10 bases, with 17 bases remaining between them. CDR3 loop: CASSSYSVGQPQHF. CDR3 in DNA: TGTGCCAGTAGTAGTTATAGTGTGGGACAACCCCAGCATTTT.

The chain has TRBV28 and TRBJ2-2; 12 bases map to TRBD2. Trimming removed 6 bases from V and 5 bases from J; junction bases left unmatched: 10. This CDR3 contains 17 residues. Germline assignment: CDR1 MDHEN and CDR2 SYDVKM. The CDR3 loop reads CASSAPIGTSGTGELFF. The CDR3 coding sequence is TGTGCCAGCAGCGCGCCCATAGGGACTAGCGGGACCGGGGAGCTGTTTTTT.

V gene TRBV29-1 combines with J gene TRBJ1-2; 9 bases line up with TRBD1. This CDR3 spans 15 amino acids. V was pared by 6 bases and J by 8 bases, with 16 bases of the junction left unmatched. Germline CDR1 SQVTM, CDR2 ANQGSEA. The chain's CDR3 is CSVRAPGQGGDGYTF. As DNA, the CDR3 is TGCAGCGTCCGCGCTCCGGGACAGGGTGGCGACGGCTACACCTTC.

This chain joins TRBV23-1 and TRBJ1-5, with TRBD1 identical over 8 bases. TRBV23-1 is classed as an ORF, of uncertain function. This CDR3 comprises 16 residues. After removal of 3 bases from V and 3 bases from J, the junction contained 7 bases not matched to a gene. The CDR3 spells CASSHCRDRPNQPQHF. The CDR3 DNA reads TGCGCCAGCAGTCATTGCCGGGACAGGCCCAATCAGCCCCAGCATTTT.